The next 10 T cell receptor beta chains were all read from a single sample in a study of early T cells in non-severe SARS-CoV-2 infection. TCRdb reprocessed the 5' RACE reads via MiXCR and lists one record per CDR3 protein. The data show tens of thousands of distinct CDR3 sequences, about 5.7% seen once. The source material was whole blood. Receptors were obtained from an adult who was a healthcare worker with PCR-confirmed SARS-CoV-2 infection or an uninfected control (not recorded which).

This clonotype is medium-sized in the sample. This chain connects TRBV2 to TRBJ2-7; TRBD1 might be the D (6 bases). The CDR3 runs to 14 residues. Per the germline V gene, CDR1 is SNHLY and CDR2 is FYNNEI. Between the trimmed V and J ends, which lost 5 bases and 3 bases, there was a span of 14 bases. CDR3 protein: CASSNRDGGYEQYV. CDR3 DNA sequence: TGTGCCAGCAGTAACAGGGATGGGGGCTACGAGCAGTACGTC.

This clonotype was seen repeatedly, ten times or more. The chain is built from TRBV18 and TRBJ2-7, with a tentative D call TRBD2 (6 bases). Germline values: CDR1 KGHSH, CDR2 LQKENI. This CDR3 is built from 15 residues. V dropped 3 bases and J dropped 6 bases, with 18 bases sitting between them. Here the CDR3 reads CASSPQASAGIEQYF. The CDR3 DNA reads TGTGCCAGCTCACCCCAAGCTAGCGCGGGAATCGAGCAGTACTTC.

In its sample, this clonotype was seen many times. CDR3 sequence: CASSLNGRALQETQYF. CDR3 nucleotide sequence: TGTGCCAGCAGCTTAAACGGGAGGGCCTTACAAGAGACCCAGTACTTC. V gene TRBV7-3 combines with J gene TRBJ2-5; TRBD2 agrees at 8 bases. The V segment lost 1 base and the J segment 2 bases; nucleotides outside the gene matches: 6. CDR1 is SGHTA, CDR2 FQGTGA, per germline. The CDR3 spans 16 residues.

This clonotype showed up many times. The chain is built from TRBV10-3 and TRBJ2-2; TRBD1 matches at 11 bases. CDR1 is ENHRY and CDR2 is SYGVKD in the germline V gene. The CDR3 extends over 16 amino acids. The V gene end was trimmed by 8 bases and the J gene end by 5 bases; junction bases not matched to a gene: 10. CDR3 nucleotide sequence: TGTGCCATCGGGCGGACAGGGGGCTATGGTACCGGGGAGCTGTTTTTT. As protein: CAIGRTGGYGTGELFF.

This clonotype occurred many times. The CDR3 DNA reads TGCGCCAGTGGGACAGGGGTTACGGGAGATACGCAGTATTTT. It translates to CASGTGVTGDTQYF. The V gene is TRBV5-1, the J gene TRBJ2-3; 10 bases agree with TRBD1. V lost 8 bases and J lost 5; bases outside the gene matches: 8. In germline, CDR1 is SGHRS, CDR2 YFSETQ. The CDR3 loop spans 14 amino acids.

Many counts were recorded for this clonotype. V gene TRBV20-1 combines with J gene TRBJ1-2; D remains unclear. Germline values: CDR1 DFQATT, CDR2 SNEGSKA (reference sequence). The CDR3 contains 13 residues. Trimming took 3 bases from V and 0 from J, leaving 8 bases between them. This chain's CDR3 is CSARNSPNYGYTF. DNA for the CDR3: TGCAGTGCTAGGAACAGCCCTAACTATGGCTACACCTTC.

This clonotype was detected many times. The chain uses TRBV9 and TRBJ2-3; D gene unclear. V was pared by 0 bases and J by 0 bases, with 2 bases between. Germline V lookup: CDR1 SGDLS, CDR2 YYNGEE. The CDR3 is 13 residues long. The CDR3 DNA reads as TGTGCCAGCAGCGTAGCTAGCACAGATACGCAGTATTTT. Protein: CASSVASTDTQYF.

Many counts were recorded for this clonotype. This chain joins TRBV18 and TRBJ2-7; unclear D gene. Germline V lookup: CDR1 KGHSH, CDR2 LQKENI. Trimming left V 6 bases short and J 6 bases short, with 18 bases between. CDR3 length equals 14 residues. The CDR3 DNA is TGTGCCAGCTCCCAACCGGGCCTCCAGCGCGAGCAGTACTTC. Amino acid sequence: CASSQPGLQREQYF.

This clonotype was recorded many times. This rearrangement joins TRBV5-6 to TRBJ2-1, with 11 bases that match TRBD2. Trimming took 1 base from V and 6 from J; bases not matched to a gene: 6. The V gene's germline CDR1 is SGHDT and CDR2 YYEEEE. CDR3 size: 16 residues. CDR3 nucleotides: TGTGCCAGCAGCTTGCGTGGACTAGCGGGCCTCAATGAGCAGTTCTTC. Encoded protein: CASSLRGLAGLNEQFF.

This clonotype showed up many times. The chain joins TRBV19 to TRBJ2-5, with 13 bases matching TRBD2. Germline assignment: CDR1 LNHDA and CDR2 SQIVND (reference sequence). The CDR3 has 16 residues. V lost 5 bases to trimming and J lost 5 bases; unmatched junction nucleotides: 8. CDR3 protein: CASSSWTSGRGETQYF. CDR3 bases: TGTGCCAGTAGTTCCTGGACTAGCGGGAGAGGCGAGACCCAGTACTTC.